This TCR beta chain was recovered during a study of technical replicates of blood from a handful of donors. This CDR3 is 15 amino acids long. Germline-derived CDR1 and CDR2 are SGHTA and FQGNSA. J gave up 2 bases and V 5 bases, and 7 bases lay outside the gene matches. Only in-frame clones appear in the TCRdb table, and some are missing; sequencing was by immunoSEQ multiplex PCR. The sample shows some 56,000 clones, nearly 95% of them seen only once. The sequence came from a human donor in good health. Some clones in this sample may be carry-over from other donors' samples. V and J are TRBV7-2 and TRBJ2-7, with 9 positions matching TRBD2. The sequenced sample was PBMCs. The CDR3 DNA follows: TGTGCCAGCAGCGAACCGGCTAGCGGGGCCTACGAGCAGTACTTC. This codes for CASSEPASGAYEQYF.